This T cell receptor beta chain was profiled in a study of regulatory T cells in long-lasting Graves disease. Regarding time point: newly diagnosed GD, antithyroid drugs for less than 3 months. Preparation of the TCR library used RNA extracted from PBMCs. This clonotype appeared a few times. CDR3-region Arm-PCR and iRepertoire HTBI primers produced the TCR beta libraries. TCRdb ran MiXCR on the multiplex PCR reads and lists one entry per CDR3 protein. The repertoire holds 350,000 to 500,000 distinct CDR3 sequences, with approximately 15% as singletons. Germline V gene lookup returns CDR1 GTSNPN and CDR2 SVGIG (reference sequence). The CDR3 has 16 amino acids. The V and J ends lost 0 bases and 1 base respectively, with 13 bases between them. This sample was also put to use in a study of T cells in Graves' hyperthyroidism and ophthalmopathy.

The J gene is TRBJ1-3, the V gene TRBV30; tentatively, D is TRBD1 (6 bases). The clonotype originates from a woman aged 50 to 60 with Graves disease. The source was peripheral blood mononuclear cells (PBMCs), collected at new diagnosis, from a patient treated with antithyroid drugs. The CDR3 spells CAWSVLGGLSGNTIYF. The DNA of the CDR3 is TGTGCCTGGAGTGTTCTGGGGGGGCTATCTGGAAACACCATATATTTT.